These 3 T cell receptor beta chains came from one sample sequenced in a study of vaccination effects on CD4 cells after COVID-19. TCRdb keeps only in-frame clones here, not all; method: immunoSEQ multiplex PCR. The data contain over 65,000 clones, more than 70% of them singletons. Isolation of CD4+ T cells took place after approximately 10 days of culture. Antigen specificity for these receptors is unknown. The sequences come from CD4+ T cells from PBMCs cultured without peptide, collected before COVID-19 vaccination. The receptors here all came from a human donor who received a COVID-19 vaccine.

The CDR3 spells CASSYPQGANEKLFF. CDR3 nucleotide sequence: TGTGCCAGCAGTTACCCACAGGGAGCTAATGAAAAACTGTTTTTT. The V gene is TRBV6-5, the J gene TRBJ1-4; tentative D call: TRBD1 (6 bases). V was trimmed by 2 bases and J by 3 bases, leaving 10 bases between them. This CDR3 spans 15 amino acids. The germline V gene encodes CDR1 MNHEY and CDR2 SVGAGI.

This clone was detected only once. In nucleotides, the CDR3 is TGTGCCAGCTCACCACGGCGGGACACGAACACCGGGGAGCTGTTTTTT. The encoded protein is CASSPRRDTNTGELFF. The chain uses TRBV18 and TRBJ2-2, with D perhaps given as TRBD1 or TRBD2 (6 bases each). V dropped 1 base and J dropped 0 bases, with 9 bases sitting between them. From germline, CDR1 is KGHSH and CDR2 LQKENI. This CDR3 has 16 residues.

This clone was counted only a few times. The chain is built from TRBV14 and TRBJ2-3, with TRBD2 as a possible D gene (6 bases). The CDR3 covers 17 residues. Germline values: CDR1 SGHDN, CDR2 FVKESK. V was pared by 4 bases and J by 5 bases, with 22 bases between. CDR3 DNA sequence: TGTGCCAGCAGCCTCACGCGGGACCCATTTTCAGGAGATACGCAGTATTTT. As protein: CASSLTRDPFSGDTQYF.